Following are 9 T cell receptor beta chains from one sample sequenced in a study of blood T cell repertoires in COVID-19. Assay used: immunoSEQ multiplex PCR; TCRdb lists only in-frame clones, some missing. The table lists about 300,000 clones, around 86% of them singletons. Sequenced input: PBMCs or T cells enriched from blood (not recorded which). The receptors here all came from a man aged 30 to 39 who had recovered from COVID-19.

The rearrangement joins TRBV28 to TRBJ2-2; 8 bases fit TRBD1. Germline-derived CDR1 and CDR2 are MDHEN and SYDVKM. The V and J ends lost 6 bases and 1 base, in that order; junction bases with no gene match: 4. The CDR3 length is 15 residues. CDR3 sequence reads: CASSQTGVNTGELFF. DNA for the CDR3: TGTGCCAGCAGCCAGACAGGGGTGAACACCGGGGAGCTGTTTTTT.

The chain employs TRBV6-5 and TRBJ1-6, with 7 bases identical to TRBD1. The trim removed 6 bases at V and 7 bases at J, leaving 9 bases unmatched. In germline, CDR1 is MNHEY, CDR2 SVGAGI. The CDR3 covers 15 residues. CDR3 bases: TGTGCCAGCAGCCCAAGGGACAGTACAAATTCACCCCTCCACTTT. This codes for CASSPRDSTNSPLHF.

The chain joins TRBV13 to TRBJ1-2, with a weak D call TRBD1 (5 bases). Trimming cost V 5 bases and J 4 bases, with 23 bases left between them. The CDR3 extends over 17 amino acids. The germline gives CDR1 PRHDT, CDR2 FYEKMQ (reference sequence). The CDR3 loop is CASSETLGLQTSYGYTF. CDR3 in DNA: TGTGCCAGCAGCGAAACGCTGGGACTCCAAACCTCCTATGGCTACACCTTC.

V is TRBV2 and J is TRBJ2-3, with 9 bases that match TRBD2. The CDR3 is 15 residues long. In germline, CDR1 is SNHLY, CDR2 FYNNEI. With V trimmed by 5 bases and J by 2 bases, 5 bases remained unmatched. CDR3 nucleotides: TGTGCCAGCAGTCCGACTAGCGGTTACACAGATACGCAGTATTTT. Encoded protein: CASSPTSGYTDTQYF. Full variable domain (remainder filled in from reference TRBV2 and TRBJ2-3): EPEVTQTPSHQVTQMGQEVILRCVPISNHLYFYWYRQILGQKVEFLVSFYNNEISEKSEIFDDQFSVERPDGSNFTLKIRSTKLEDSAMYFCASSPTSGYTDTQYFGPGTRLTVL.

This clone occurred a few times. The CDR3 bases are TGTGCCAGCAGCTCTGGCCAGGGAAACATTCAGTACTTC. Protein: CASSSGQGNIQYF. This chain connects TRBV7-2 to TRBJ2-4; D perhaps matches TRBD1 (5 bases). Germline lookup yields CDR1 SGHTA and CDR2 FQGNSA. With 4 bases removed from V and 6 bases from J, the gap between germline ends came to 10 bases. The CDR3 totals 13 residues.

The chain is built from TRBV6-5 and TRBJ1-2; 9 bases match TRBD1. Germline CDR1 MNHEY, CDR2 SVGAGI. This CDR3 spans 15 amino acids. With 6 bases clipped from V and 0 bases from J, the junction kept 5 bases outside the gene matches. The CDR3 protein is CASSLQGAANYGYTF. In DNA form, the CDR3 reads TGTGCCAGCAGCCTACAGGGGGCGGCTAACTATGGCTACACCTTC.

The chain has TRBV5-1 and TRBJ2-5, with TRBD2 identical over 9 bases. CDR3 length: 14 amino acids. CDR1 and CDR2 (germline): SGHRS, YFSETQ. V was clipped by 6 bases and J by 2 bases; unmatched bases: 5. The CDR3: CASTPTSGQETQYF. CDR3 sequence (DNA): TGCGCCAGCACCCCGACTAGCGGACAAGAGACCCAGTACTTC.

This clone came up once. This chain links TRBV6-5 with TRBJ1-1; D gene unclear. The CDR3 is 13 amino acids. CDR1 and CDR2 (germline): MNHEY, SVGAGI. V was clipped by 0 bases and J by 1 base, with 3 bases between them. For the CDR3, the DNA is TGTGCCAGCAGTTACTCCCAGAACACTGAAGCTTTCTTT. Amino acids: CASSYSQNTEAFF.

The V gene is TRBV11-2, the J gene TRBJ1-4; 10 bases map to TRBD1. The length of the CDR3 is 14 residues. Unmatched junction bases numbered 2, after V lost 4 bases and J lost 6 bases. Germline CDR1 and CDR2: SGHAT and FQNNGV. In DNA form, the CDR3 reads TGTGCCAGCAGCTGGGACAGGGGTTATGAAAAACTGTTTTTT. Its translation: CASSWDRGYEKLFF.